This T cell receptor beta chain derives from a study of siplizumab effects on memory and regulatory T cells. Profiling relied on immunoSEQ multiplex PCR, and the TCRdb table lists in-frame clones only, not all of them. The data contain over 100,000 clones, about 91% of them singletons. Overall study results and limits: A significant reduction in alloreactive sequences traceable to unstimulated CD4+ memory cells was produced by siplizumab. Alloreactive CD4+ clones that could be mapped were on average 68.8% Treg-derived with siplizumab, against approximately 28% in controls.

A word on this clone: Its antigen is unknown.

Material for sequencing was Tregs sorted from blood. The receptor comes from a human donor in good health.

This chain's CDR3 is CASSFGGRGDYEQYF. Written as DNA, the CDR3 is TGTGCCAGCAGCTTCGGCGGGAGAGGGGACTACGAGCAGTACTTC. The gene calls are TRBV5-4 and TRBJ2-7; 7 bases fit TRBD2. Germline CDR1 is SGHNT and CDR2 is YYREEE (reference sequence). The junction had 8 bases not matched to a gene; V was cut back by 2 bases and J by 3 bases. This CDR3 is 15 amino acids long.